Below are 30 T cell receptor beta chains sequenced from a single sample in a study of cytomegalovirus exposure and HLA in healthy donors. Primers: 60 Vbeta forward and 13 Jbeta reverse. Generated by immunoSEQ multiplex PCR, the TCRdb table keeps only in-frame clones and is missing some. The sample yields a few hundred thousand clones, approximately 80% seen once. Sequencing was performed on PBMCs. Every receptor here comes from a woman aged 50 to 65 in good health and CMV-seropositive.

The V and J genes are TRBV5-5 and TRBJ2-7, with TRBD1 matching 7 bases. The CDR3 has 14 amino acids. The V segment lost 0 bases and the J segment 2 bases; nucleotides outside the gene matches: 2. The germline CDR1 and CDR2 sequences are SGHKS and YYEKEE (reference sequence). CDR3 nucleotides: TGTGCCAGCAGCTTGGATACAGGGGCCTACGAGCAGTACTTC. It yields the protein CASSLDTGAYEQYF.

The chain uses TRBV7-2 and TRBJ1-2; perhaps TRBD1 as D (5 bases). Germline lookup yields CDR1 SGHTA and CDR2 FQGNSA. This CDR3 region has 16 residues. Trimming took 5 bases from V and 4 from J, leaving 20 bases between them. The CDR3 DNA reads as TGTGCCAGCAGCCCAACGGGGGACGGATCGATCTATGGCTACACCTTC. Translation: CASSPTGDGSIYGYTF.

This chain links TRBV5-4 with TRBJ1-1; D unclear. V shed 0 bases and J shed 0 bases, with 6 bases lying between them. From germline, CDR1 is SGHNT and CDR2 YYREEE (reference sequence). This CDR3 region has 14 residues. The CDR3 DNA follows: TGTGCCAGCAGCTTGGTCGGTCTGAACACTGAAGCTTTCTTT. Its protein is CASSLVGLNTEAFF.

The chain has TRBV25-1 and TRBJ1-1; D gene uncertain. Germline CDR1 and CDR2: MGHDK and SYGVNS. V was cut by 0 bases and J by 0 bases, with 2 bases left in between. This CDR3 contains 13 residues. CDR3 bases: TGTGCCAGCAGTGAATACATGAACACTGAAGCTTTCTTT. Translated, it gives CASSEYMNTEAFF.

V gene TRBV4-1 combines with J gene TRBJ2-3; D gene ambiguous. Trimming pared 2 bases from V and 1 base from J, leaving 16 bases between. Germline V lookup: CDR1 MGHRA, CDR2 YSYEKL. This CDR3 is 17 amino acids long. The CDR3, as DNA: TGCGCCAGCAGCCAAAACCCGTTTAATTTAGGCACAGATACGCAGTATTTT. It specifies CASSQNPFNLGTDTQYF.

For the CDR3, the DNA is TGCAGCGTTGTTATGACAGGGTTGTATGGCTACACCTTC. Encoded protein: CSVVMTGLYGYTF. V and J are TRBV29-1 and TRBJ1-2; 7 nucleotides match TRBD1. J gave up 5 bases and V 4 bases, and 7 bases lay outside the gene matches. The CDR3 spans 13 residues. The germline gives CDR1 SQVTM, CDR2 ANQGSEA.

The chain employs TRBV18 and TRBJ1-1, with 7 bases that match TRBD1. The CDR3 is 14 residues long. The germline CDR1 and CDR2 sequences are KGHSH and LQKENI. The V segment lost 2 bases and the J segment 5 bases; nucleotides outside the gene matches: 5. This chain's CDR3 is CASSPEGQLTEAFF. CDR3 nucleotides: TGTGCCAGCTCACCAGAGGGACAGCTAACTGAAGCTTTCTTT.

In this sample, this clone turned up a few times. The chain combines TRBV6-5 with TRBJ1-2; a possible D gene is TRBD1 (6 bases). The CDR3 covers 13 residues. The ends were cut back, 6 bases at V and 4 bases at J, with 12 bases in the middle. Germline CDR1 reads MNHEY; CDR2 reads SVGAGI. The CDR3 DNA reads TGTGCCAGCAGGTCCGGGACAACCTATGGCTACACCTTC. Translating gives CASRSGTTYGYTF.

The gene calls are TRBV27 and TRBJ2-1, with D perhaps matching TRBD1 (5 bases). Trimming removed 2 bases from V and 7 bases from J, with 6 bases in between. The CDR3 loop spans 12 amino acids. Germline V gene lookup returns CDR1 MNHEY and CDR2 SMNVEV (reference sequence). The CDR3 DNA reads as TGTGCCAGCAGTTTACCAGGGAATGAGCAGTTCTTC. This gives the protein CASSLPGNEQFF.

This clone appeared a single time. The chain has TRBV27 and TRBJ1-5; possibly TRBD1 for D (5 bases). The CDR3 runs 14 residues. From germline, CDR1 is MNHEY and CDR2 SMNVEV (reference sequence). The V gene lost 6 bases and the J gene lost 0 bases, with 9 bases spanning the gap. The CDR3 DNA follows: TGTGCCAGCAGGACAGCTAATAGCAATCAGCCCCAGCATTTT. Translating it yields CASRTANSNQPQHF.

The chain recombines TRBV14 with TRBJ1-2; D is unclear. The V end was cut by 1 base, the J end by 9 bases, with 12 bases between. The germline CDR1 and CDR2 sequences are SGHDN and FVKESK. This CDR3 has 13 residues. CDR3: CASSQVQFARYTF. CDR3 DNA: TGTGCCAGCAGCCAAGTACAGTTTGCTCGCTACACCTTC.

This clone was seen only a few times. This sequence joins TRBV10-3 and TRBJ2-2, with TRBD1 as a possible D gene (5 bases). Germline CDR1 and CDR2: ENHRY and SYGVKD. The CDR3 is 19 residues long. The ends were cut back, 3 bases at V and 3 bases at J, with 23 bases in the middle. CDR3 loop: CAISDLKLGPGHYTGELFF. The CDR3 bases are TGTGCCATCAGTGACCTAAAGCTAGGTCCCGGACACTACACCGGGGAGCTGTTTTTT.

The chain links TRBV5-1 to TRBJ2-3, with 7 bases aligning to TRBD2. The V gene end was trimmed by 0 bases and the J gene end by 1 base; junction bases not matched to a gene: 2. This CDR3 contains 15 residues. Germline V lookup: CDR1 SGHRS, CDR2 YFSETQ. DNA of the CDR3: TGCGCCAGCAGCTTGGAGCTAGCGGGCACAGATACGCAGTATTTT. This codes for CASSLELAGTDTQYF.

The CDR3 reads CASSPLGTENTGELFF. Written as DNA, the CDR3 is TGTGCCAGCTCACCACTCGGGACAGAGAACACCGGGGAGCTGTTTTTT. The chain is built from TRBV18 and TRBJ2-2, with 7 nucleotides matching TRBD1. This CDR3 spans 16 amino acids. Germline V lookup: CDR1 KGHSH, CDR2 LQKENI. Germline trimming cut 1 base from V and 1 base from J; bases unmatched to any gene: 3.

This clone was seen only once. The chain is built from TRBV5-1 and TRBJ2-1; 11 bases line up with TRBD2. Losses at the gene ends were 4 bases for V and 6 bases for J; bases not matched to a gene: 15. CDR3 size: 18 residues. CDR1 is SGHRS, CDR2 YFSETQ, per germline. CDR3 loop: CASSPRGGSGGAGNEQFF. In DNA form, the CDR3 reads TGCGCCAGCAGCCCGAGAGGTGGTAGCGGGGGGGCTGGCAATGAGCAGTTCTTC.

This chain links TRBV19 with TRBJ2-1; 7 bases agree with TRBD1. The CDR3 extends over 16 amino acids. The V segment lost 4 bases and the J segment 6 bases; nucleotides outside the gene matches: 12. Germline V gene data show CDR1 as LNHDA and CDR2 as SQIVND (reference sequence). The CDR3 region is CASSNFRDSDVNEQFF. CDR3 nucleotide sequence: TGTGCCAGTAGTAACTTCCGGGACAGTGATGTCAATGAGCAGTTCTTC.

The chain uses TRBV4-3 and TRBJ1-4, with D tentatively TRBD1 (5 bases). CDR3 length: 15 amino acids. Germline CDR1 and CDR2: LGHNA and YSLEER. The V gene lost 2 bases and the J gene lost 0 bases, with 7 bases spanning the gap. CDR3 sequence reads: CASSQSRATNEKLFF. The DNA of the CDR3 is TGCGCCAGCAGCCAATCCAGGGCAACTAATGAAAAACTGTTTTTT.

CDR3 coding DNA: TGTGCCAGCAGCCTACTAGCGGGGGCTTCCTACGAGCAGTACTTC. Amino acid sequence: CASSLLAGASYEQYF. J is TRBJ2-7 and V is TRBV6-4; 11 nucleotides match TRBD2. V lost 6 bases and J lost 1; bases outside the gene matches: 5. Germline V CDR1 and CDR2: MRHNA, SNTAGT. This CDR3 contains 15 residues.

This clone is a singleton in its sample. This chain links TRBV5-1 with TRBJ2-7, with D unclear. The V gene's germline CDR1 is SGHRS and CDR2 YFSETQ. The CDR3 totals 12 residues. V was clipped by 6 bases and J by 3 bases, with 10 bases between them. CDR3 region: CASKQDNYEQYF. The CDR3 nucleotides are TGCGCCAGCAAGCAGGATAACTACGAGCAGTACTTC.

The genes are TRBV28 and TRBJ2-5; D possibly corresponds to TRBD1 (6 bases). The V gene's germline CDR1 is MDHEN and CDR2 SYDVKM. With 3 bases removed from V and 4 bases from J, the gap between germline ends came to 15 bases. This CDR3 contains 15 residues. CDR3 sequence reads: CASSFSRGSGETQYF. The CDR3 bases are TGTGCCAGCAGTTTCTCCAGGGGCTCTGGAGAGACCCAGTACTTC.

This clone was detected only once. CDR3 sequence (DNA): TGTGCCAGCAGCACTAGCGGGTTCTCCTACGAGCAGTACTTC. This translates into CASSTSGFSYEQYF. The V and J genes are TRBV9 and TRBJ2-7; TRBD2 matches 9 bases. Unmatched junction bases numbered 2, after V lost 4 bases and J lost 0 bases. Germline V gene sequence: CDR1 SGDLS, CDR2 YYNGEE. The CDR3 is 14 amino acids.

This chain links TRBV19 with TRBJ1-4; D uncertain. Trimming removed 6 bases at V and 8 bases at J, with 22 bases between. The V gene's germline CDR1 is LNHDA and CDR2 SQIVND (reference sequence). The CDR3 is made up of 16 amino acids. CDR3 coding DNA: TGTGCCAGTAGCCAGACAACGAGTTCCTCGGGGGAAAAACTGTTTTTT. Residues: CASSQTTSSSGEKLFF.

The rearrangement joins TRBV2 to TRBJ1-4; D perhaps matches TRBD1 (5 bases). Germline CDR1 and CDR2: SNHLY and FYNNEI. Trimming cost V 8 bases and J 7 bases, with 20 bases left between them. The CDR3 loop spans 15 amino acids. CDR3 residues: CASLPQTARGEKLFF. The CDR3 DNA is TGTGCCAGCCTTCCCCAGACAGCGCGGGGTGAAAAACTGTTTTTT. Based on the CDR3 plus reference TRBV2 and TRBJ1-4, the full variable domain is EPEVTQTPSHQVTQMGQEVILRCVPISNHLYFYWYRQILGQKVEFLVSFYNNEISEKSEIFDDQFSVERPDGSNFTLKIRSTKLEDSAMYFCASLPQTARGEKLFFGSGTQLSVL.

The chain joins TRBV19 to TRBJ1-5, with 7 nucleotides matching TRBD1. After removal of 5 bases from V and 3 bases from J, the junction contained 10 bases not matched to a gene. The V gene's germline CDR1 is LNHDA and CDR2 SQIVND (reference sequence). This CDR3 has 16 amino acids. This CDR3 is CASSFTGTAINQPQHF. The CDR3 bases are TGTGCCAGTAGTTTCACCGGGACAGCCATCAATCAGCCCCAGCATTTT.

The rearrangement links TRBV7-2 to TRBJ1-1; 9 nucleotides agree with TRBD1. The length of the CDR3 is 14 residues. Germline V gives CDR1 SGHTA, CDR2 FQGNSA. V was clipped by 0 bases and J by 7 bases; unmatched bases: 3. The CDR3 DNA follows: TGTGCCAGCAGCTTAGCGTTGACAGGGGGTGAAGCTTTCTTT. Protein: CASSLALTGGEAFF. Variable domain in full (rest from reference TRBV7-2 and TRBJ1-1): GAGVSQSPSNKVTEKGKDVELRCDPISGHTALYWYRQSLGQGLEFLIYFQGNSAPDKSGLPSDRFSAERTGGSVSTLTIQRTQQEDSAVYLCASSLALTGGEAFFGQGTRLTVV.

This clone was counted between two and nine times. The CDR3 region is CASSSVSGANVLTF. In DNA form, the CDR3 reads TGTGCCAGCAGTTCTGTCTCTGGGGCCAACGTCCTGACTTTC. V gene TRBV6-5 combines with J gene TRBJ2-6; no clear D gene. The CDR3 has 14 amino acids. V was cut by 4 bases and J by 0 bases, with 4 bases left in between. Looked up from germline, CDR1 is MNHEY and CDR2 is SVGAGI.

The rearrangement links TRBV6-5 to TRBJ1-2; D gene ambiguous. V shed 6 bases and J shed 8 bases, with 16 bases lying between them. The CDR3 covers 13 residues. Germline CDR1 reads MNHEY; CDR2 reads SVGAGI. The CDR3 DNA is TGTGCCAGCAGCCCCTATATTCTCCGCGGCTACACCTTC. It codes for CASSPYILRGYTF.

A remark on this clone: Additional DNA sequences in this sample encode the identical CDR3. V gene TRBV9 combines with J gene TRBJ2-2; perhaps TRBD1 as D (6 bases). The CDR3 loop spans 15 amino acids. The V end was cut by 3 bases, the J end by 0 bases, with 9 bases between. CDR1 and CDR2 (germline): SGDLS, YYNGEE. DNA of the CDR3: TGTGCCAGCAGCGCCGGGACACCGAACACCGGGGAGCTGTTTTTT. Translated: CASSAGTPNTGELFF.

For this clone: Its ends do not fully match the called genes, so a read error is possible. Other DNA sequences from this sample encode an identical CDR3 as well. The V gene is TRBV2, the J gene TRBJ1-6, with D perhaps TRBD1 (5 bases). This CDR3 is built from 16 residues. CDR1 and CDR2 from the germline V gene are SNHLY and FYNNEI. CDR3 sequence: CASSDPDTPSNSPLHF. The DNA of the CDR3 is TGTGCCAGCAGTGACCCGGACACCCCATCTAATTCCCCCCTCCACTTT. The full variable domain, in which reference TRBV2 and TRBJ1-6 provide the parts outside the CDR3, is EPEVTQTPSHQVTQMGQEVILRCVPISNHLYFYWYRQILGQKVEFLVSFYNNEISEKSEIFDDQFSVERPDGSNFTLKIRSTKLEDSAMYFCASSDPDTPSNSPLHFGNGTRLTVT.

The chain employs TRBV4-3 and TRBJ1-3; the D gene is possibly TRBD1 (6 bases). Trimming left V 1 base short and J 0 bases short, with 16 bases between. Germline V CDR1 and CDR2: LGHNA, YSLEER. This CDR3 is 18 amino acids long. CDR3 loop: CASSQGTDLPYSGNTIYF. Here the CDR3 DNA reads TGCGCCAGCAGCCAAGGGACAGACTTACCTTACTCTGGAAACACCATATATTTT.